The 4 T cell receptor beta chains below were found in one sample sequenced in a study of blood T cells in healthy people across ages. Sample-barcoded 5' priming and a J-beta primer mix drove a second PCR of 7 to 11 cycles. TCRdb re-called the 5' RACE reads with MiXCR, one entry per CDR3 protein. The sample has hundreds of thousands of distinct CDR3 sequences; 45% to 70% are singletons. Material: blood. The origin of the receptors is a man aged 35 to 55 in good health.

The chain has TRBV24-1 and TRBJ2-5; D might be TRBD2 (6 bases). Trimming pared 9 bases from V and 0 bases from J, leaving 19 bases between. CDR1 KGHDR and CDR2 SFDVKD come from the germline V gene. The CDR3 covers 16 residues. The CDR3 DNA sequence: TGTGCCACCGGTGCCTACTCCCGGGACTACCAAGAGACCCAGTACTTC. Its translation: CATGAYSRDYQETQYF.

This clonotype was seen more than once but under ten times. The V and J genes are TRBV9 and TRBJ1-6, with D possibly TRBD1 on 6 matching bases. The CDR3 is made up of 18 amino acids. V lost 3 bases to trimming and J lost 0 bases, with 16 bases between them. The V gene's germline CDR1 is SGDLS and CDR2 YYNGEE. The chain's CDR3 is CASSAAPGQSSYNSPLHF. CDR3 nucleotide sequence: TGTGCCAGCAGCGCCGCCCCCGGACAGAGCTCCTATAATTCACCCCTCCACTTT.

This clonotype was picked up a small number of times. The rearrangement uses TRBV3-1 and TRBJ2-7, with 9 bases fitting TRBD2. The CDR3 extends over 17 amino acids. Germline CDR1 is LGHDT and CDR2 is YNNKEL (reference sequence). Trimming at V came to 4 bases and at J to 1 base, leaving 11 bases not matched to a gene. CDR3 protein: CASSLGVVTSGSYEQYF. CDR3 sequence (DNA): TGTGCCAGCAGCCTCGGGGTAGTGACTAGCGGTTCCTACGAGCAGTACTTC.

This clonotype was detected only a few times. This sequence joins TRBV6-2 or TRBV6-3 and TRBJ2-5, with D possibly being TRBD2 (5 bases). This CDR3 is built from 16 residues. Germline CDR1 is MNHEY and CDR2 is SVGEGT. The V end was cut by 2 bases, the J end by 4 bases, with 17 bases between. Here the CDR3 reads CASSYQTLASSETQYF. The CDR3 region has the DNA TGTGCCAGCAGTTACCAGACCCTAGCATCCTCAGAGACCCAGTACTTC.